A single sample is the source of the 13 T cell receptor beta chains below, sequenced in a study of blood T cell repertoires in COVID-19. Here immunoSEQ multiplex PCR was the method, and the copy in TCRdb shows in-frame clones only, minus some. This table holds 250,000 or so clones, roughly 90% found once. Sequencing used peripheral blood. The receptors were sampled from a woman between 25 and 40 years old with acute or convalescent COVID-19.

V is TRBV11-2 and J is TRBJ2-1, with TRBD2 matching 8 bases. The CDR3 covers 13 residues. The V gene end was trimmed by 6 bases and the J gene end by 2 bases; junction bases not matched to a gene: 0. Germline V gene data show CDR1 as SGHAT and CDR2 as FQNNGV. In nucleotides, the CDR3 is TGTGCCAGCAGAGCGGGGGCCTACAATGAGCAGTTCTTC. Residues: CASRAGAYNEQFF.

V gene TRBV29-1 combines with J gene TRBJ2-7; D is perhaps TRBD1 (6 bases). The V and J ends lost 7 bases and 3 bases respectively, with 10 bases between them. This CDR3 has 11 amino acids. CDR1 is SQVTM, CDR2 ANQGSEA, per germline. In DNA form, the CDR3 reads TGCAGCGCCGAGGACAGCTACGAGCAGTACTTC. This sequence encodes CSAEDSYEQYF.

This clone was observed a few times. The chain combines TRBV10-3 with TRBJ1-3, with a possible D match to TRBD1 (6 bases). The CDR3 is 16 amino acids. The germline CDR1 and CDR2 sequences are ENHRY and SYGVKD. Trimming pared 7 bases from V and 0 bases from J, leaving 16 bases between. CDR3 in DNA: TGTGCCATCACCCCCACAGGGCCGAACTCTGGAAACACCATATATTTT. Translated, it gives CAITPTGPNSGNTIYF.

The genes are TRBV7-2 and TRBJ1-5, with a tentative D call TRBD1 (5 bases). Germline V gene data show CDR1 as SGHTA and CDR2 as FQGNSA. CDR3 length equals 13 residues. The germline V and J ends were trimmed by 1 base and 7 bases, with 8 bases remaining between them. This CDR3 reads CASSLEGVQPQHF. In DNA form, the CDR3 reads TGTGCCAGCAGCTTAGAAGGGGTACAGCCCCAGCATTTT.

This rearrangement joins TRBV11-2 to TRBJ2-7, with TRBD2 identical over 12 bases. The CDR3 length is 18 residues. The junction had 20 bases not matched to a gene; V was cut back by 11 bases and J by 3 bases. Germline V CDR1 and CDR2: SGHAT, FQNNGV. This CDR3 reads CAVESRTSGTPGGYEQYF. The CDR3 region has the DNA TGTGCCGTCGAATCTCGGACTAGCGGGACCCCTGGGGGCTACGAGCAGTACTTC.

The chain combines TRBV6-5 with TRBJ1-1, with 7 bases that match TRBD1. J lost 7 bases, V lost 6 bases, and 2 bases had no gene match. The CDR3 spans 11 residues. CDR1 is MNHEY, CDR2 SVGAGI, per germline. The CDR3 DNA is TGTGCCAGCAGCGGGACAGATGAAGCTTTCTTT. It is translated as CASSGTDEAFF.

This clone is a singleton in its sample. Mismatch with germline at one junction end may stem from a read error. At the DNA level, this CDR3 is encoded by other sequences in the same sample as well. This CDR3 is CASSHQGGTEAFF. For the CDR3, the DNA is TGTGCCAGTAGTCACCAGGGCGGCACTGAAGCCTTCTTT. The chain couples TRBV19 to TRBJ1-1, with D maybe TRBD1 (5 bases). The CDR3 is 13 residues long. Germline CDR1 reads LNHDA; CDR2 reads SQIVND (reference sequence).

J is TRBJ1-3 and V is TRBV6-6; 7 nucleotides line up with TRBD1. Germline-derived CDR1 and CDR2 are MNHNY and SVGAGI (reference sequence). CDR3 length equals 14 residues. The V segment lost 5 bases and the J segment 0 bases; nucleotides outside the gene matches: 1. The CDR3 region has the DNA TGTGCCAGCAGTGGGACAGACTCTGGAAACACCATATATTTT. Translated, it gives CASSGTDSGNTIYF.

The chain links TRBV19 to TRBJ2-3; perhaps TRBD2 as D (5 bases). The germline gives CDR1 LNHDA, CDR2 SQIVND (reference sequence). There are 15 residues in the CDR3. V lost 5 bases and J 0 bases, leaving 12 bases between the germline ends. The CDR3 bases are TGTGCCAGTAGTGCCGAACTAGGAAGCACAGATACGCAGTATTTT. Protein sequence: CASSAELGSTDTQYF.

The count of this clone is one. The V and J genes are TRBV6-5 and TRBJ2-7; 10 bases are a match to TRBD2. CDR1 and CDR2 from the germline V gene are MNHEY and SVGAGI. This CDR3 has 16 amino acids. With 0 bases clipped from V and 5 bases from J, the junction kept 7 bases outside the gene matches. Here the CDR3 DNA reads TGTGCCAGCAGTTACTCGAGGCTAGCGGGAGTCCACGAGCAGTACTTC. It specifies CASSYSRLAGVHEQYF.

The chain couples TRBV7-2 to TRBJ1-2, with TRBD1 as a possible D gene (5 bases). CDR1 and CDR2 from the germline V gene are SGHTA and FQGNSA. This CDR3 has 15 amino acids. The germline V and J ends were trimmed by 2 bases and 3 bases, with 13 bases remaining between them. The CDR3 loop is CASSLRALQDYGYTF. CDR3 coding DNA: TGTGCCAGCAGCTTAAGGGCTCTACAGGACTATGGCTACACCTTC. Filled out from reference TRBV7-2 and TRBJ1-2, the complete variable domain reads GAGVSQSPSNKVTEKGKDVELRCDPISGHTALYWYRQSLGQGLEFLIYFQGNSAPDKSGLPSDRFSAERTGGSVSTLTIQRTQQEDSAVYLCASSLRALQDYGYTFGSGTRLTVV.

This clone was seen a few times. The chain employs TRBV3-1 (or the pseudogene TRBV3-2) and TRBJ1-5; D is possibly TRBD1 (6 bases). V dropped 4 bases and J dropped 4 bases, with 8 bases sitting between them. Germline V gene data show CDR1 as LGHDT and CDR2 as YNNKEL (reference sequence). This CDR3 is 13 amino acids long. Here the CDR3 DNA reads TGTGCCAGCAGCCGACAGGATAATCAGCCCCAGCATTTT. Translated: CASSRQDNQPQHF.

The V gene is TRBV27, the J gene TRBJ1-5; D is ambiguous. V was pared by 3 bases and J by 3 bases, with 9 bases between. CDR3 length equals 14 residues. Per germline, CDR1 MNHEY and CDR2 SMNVEV (reference sequence). The CDR3 DNA follows: TGTGCCAGCAGTTTGGGCAGGAACAATCAGCCCCAGCATTTT. Translated, it gives CASSLGRNNQPQHF.